This TCR beta chain was retrieved from a study of blood T cell repertoires in COVID-19. Study-wide background: Acute and convalescent COVID-19 samples came from the United States, Italy and Spain. PBMCs, B-cell-depleted T cells, or T cells provided the cDNA or gDNA that made up the material.

In the source study's methods: Reference gene primer amplification gave estimated nucleated cell counts. Sequencing was performed with immunoSEQ multiplex PCR; in TCRdb, only in-frame clones are kept and a portion is missing. D and trimming were read from the DNA, whereas the V and J calls and clone size are those reported in that table. The sample holds over 200,000 clones, 70% to 90% seen once. Enrolled through a virtual design, the participants were between roughly 18 and 89 years of age and came from 24 US areas. This CDR3 has 14 residues. Trimming removed 3 bases from V and 10 bases from J; junction bases left unmatched: 8. The germline V gene has CDR1 KGHSH and CDR2 LQKENI.

The sequenced sample was PBMCs or T cells enriched from blood (not recorded which). This chain connects TRBV18 to TRBJ2-1, with 8 bases aligning to TRBD2. This receptor was taken from a man aged 30 to 45 who had recovered from COVID-19. This chain's CDR3 is CASSPEAGGDEQFF. The CDR3 coding sequence is TGTGCCAGCTCACCCGAGGCGGGAGGTGACGAGCAGTTCTTC.